The entry below gives a single TCR beta chain sequence along with its context. In its sample, this clonotype was seen a few times. The specificity of this receptor is unknown. No much larger clonotype is one base removed from it; base qualities were not supplied. Donors were 39 systemically healthy Caucasian individuals from Russia aged roughly 6 to 90 years. Ten milliliters of peripheral blood were drawn from each donor into EDTA-treated Vacutainer tubes. Ficoll-Paque density-gradient centrifugation was used to isolate PBMCs, with at least 7 million obtained per sample. Total RNA, at least 5.5 micrograms per sample, was extracted from PBMCs with Trizol reagent. For every donor, an aliquot of PBMCs went through flow cytometry to measure the percentages of naive CD45RAhigh/CD27high T cells. The CDR3 has 15 amino acids, counting the end cysteine and phenylalanine. CDR3 DNA only is kept here, 45 bases in frame from base 1. Looking up the germline V gene (reference sequence) yields CDR1 DFQATT and CDR2 SNEGSKA. Between the V and J ends, shortened by 3 bases and 6 bases respectively, the junction contains 18 bases.

To prepare the library, 5' RACE was applied. Sequenced using an Illumina HiSeq 2500. A second about 7 to 11 cycle PCR used a sample-barcoded 5' primer and a J-beta primer mix. A template-switch 5' adaptor carrying 12 random nucleotides introduced a unique molecular identifier onto each TCR beta cDNA molecule. Each sample yielded at least 2.5 million CDR3-containing paired-end reads. First-strand cDNA was synthesized from all RNA with the Mint cDNA synthesis kit, primed by a TRBC-specific oligonucleotide. Following uracil-DNA glycosylase treatment, all cDNA underwent a first 18-cycle PCR with the universal primers M1SS and BC2_uni_R. As for the original processing: For normalization, 1 million high-quality reads were randomly selected from each sample, with every read carrying a distinct molecular identifier. Reads sharing molecular identifiers were discarded rather than binned into consensus sequences. MiTCR, set to a Q25 quality threshold and the strictest error-elimination algorithm, was used for CDR3 identification, clonotype clustering and error correction. Lower-bound total TCR beta diversity was estimated with a nonparametric unseen species model using Euler transformation. TCRdb reprocessed the public reads (quality trimming at Q25 with fastp, clone calling with MiXCR) and kept in-frame beta chains. Every distinct CDR3 protein forms one entry, paired with its most common genes and DNA. What appears here as the V and J calls and clone size reflects TCRdb's work, not the paper's. For this sample the table gives some 1 million distinct CDR3 sequences, of which 35% to 50% were detected only once. Approximately 20% of the sample goes to the ten largest clones.

The data are from a study of blood T cells in healthy people across ages (dated by TCRdb to between 2014 and 2016). Context from the whole study: Template switching captured roughly one uniquely barcoded TCR beta cDNA molecule per two T cells in model experiments. Four age groups were formed from the donors: young (average roughly 15 years), middle-aged (just under 40), aged (over 55) and long-lived (more than 75). Using the same blood draw, the study looked at two additional independent replicas of 1 million unique cDNA reads for two donors, one aged 18 to 29 and the other aged 80 or older. Donors of different ages were randomly distributed across sequencing lanes to avoid experimental bias. To track age-related changes in TCR beta repertoire diversity, the study relied on deep sequencing normalized with unique cDNA molecular identifiers.

Summary of the overall study and its limitations: Because donor CMV infection status was unknown, age-related changes in expanded clonotypes were potentially confounded. Observed TCR beta diversity correlated strongly with the percentage of naive T cells measured by flow cytometry. Bulk unsorted PBMC profiling prevented conclusive comparison of naive and antigen-experienced compartments. Estimates of total diversity based on one million sequenced T cells were considered lower bounds and underestimates. As age increased, observed TCR beta diversity per million T cells dropped in a roughly linear way, and a significant reduction was already evident by age 40. Compared with the aged group, the long-lived group had more naive CD4+ T cells, fewer expanded clones and increased TCR diversity, a pattern suggesting age selection.

Here the chain combines TRBV20-1 and TRBJ2-1, with the identity of the D gene unclear. The source is a woman in her sixties in good health. Sequenced sample: blood. The CDR3 has the sequence CSASPKAGLGNEQFF. The DNA sequence follows: TGCAGTGCTAGCCCCAAGGCTGGCTTGGGCAATGAGCAGTTCTTC.